This record concerns one TCR beta chain sequence. This clonotype came up many times. Which antigen it targets is not known. One base away there is no much larger clone; base qualities are not given. From the germline V gene, CDR1 is SGHRS and CDR2 is YFSETQ. The germline ends are 16 bases apart after V is trimmed by 3 bases and J by 9 bases. Including the terminal cysteine and phenylalanine, the CDR3 comprises 15 residues. Just CDR3 DNA is preserved here, 45 bases in frame from base 1. The source of the sample is a study of T cells after yellow fever vaccination (dated by TCRdb to about 2019). Turning to the overall study: The SMART-Seq v4 Ultra Low Input RNA kit was used to prepare libraries from fractions with low cell numbers. Bulk TCR alpha and beta repertoires were sequenced longitudinally to track T-cell clones before and after primary and booster YFV17D yellow fever vaccination. The cohort comprised two healthy male donors, one aged 18 to 30 and one aged 30 to 40 years. Bulk PBMC replicates and cell subsets were isolated from blood drawn at multiple timepoints before and after both primary and secondary immunization. Overall study results and their limits: FACS-sorted repertoires could contain abundant contaminating clonotypes from the bulk population, so computational filtering was required. A small share of clonotypes occurred in both CD4 and CD8 compartments, likely arising from convergent recombination. Because only two donors were included in the study, the extent to which the findings can be generalized is limited. The secondary T-cell response was found to be weaker but faster than the primary response, with a peak reached on day 5 rather than on day 15. Most clones expanded after primary vaccination were re-detected after the booster (96% of CD4 and 88% of CD8), suggesting broad memory maintenance.

TCR cDNA was synthesized by 5'RACE template switching, which introduced a universal primer site and unique molecular identifiers. Priming for cDNA synthesis came from both the TCR alpha and TCR beta constant segments. Two PCR steps were used to amplify libraries, with sample barcodes and sequencing adapters being added in the second step. Sequencing of libraries was done on Illumina HiSeq 2500 (2x100 bp) or NovaSeq (2x150 bp). For the original study's pipeline: MIGEC handled demultiplexing of reads and collapsing into UMI consensus sequences, while MiXCR performed V(D)J alignment. Clonotypes responding to the vaccine were identified with edgeR on replicate PBMC samples, with the criteria of FDR below 0.01 and a log2 fold change above 5 up to day 15. Bulk clonotypes were assigned CD4 or CD8 identity according to which sequenced CD4 or CD8 repertoire held them at higher abundance. TCRdb ran its own pipeline on the public reads, namely fastp trimming at Q25 and MiXCR clone calling, and kept in-frame beta chains. Rows are unified per CDR3 protein, each entry keeping the most common DNA and genes. The V and J calls come from TCRdb's annotation, not from the publication. The sample data list approximately 340,000 distinct CDR3 sequences, and about 9.5% of these were observed just once. About a sixth of the sample goes to the ten largest clones.

This sample's treatment or condition label indicates: live attenuated yellow fever vaccine strain. At every blood-draw timepoint, two biological replicates of bulk PBMCs were collected. PBMCs were isolated from peripheral blood using a standard Ficoll-Paque protocol. TriZol was used to extract RNA from bulk PBMCs, from CD4 and CD8 fractions, and from dextramer-positive and dextramer-negative fractions. This chain joins TRBV5-1 to TRBJ1-6; the D gene cannot be resolved reliably. Sequenced here: PBMCs, sampled on the day of the first yellow fever vaccination. The source of this sequence is a man aged 18 to 30 who received the YFV17D yellow fever vaccine. The CDR3: CASSSGRSVSSPLHF. Read as DNA, the sequence is TGCGCCAGCAGCTCTGGCAGGAGTGTTAGTTCACCCCTCCACTTT.